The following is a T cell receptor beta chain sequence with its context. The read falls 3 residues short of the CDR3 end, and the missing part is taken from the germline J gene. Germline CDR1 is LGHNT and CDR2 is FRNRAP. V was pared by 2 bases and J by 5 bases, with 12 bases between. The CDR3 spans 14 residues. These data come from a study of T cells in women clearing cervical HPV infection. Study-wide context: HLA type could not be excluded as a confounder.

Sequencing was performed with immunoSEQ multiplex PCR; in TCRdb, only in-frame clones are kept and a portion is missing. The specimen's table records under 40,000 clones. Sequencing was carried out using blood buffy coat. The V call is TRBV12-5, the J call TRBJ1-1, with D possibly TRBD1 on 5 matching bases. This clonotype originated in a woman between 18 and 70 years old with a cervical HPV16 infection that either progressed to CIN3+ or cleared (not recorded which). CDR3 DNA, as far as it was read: TGTGCTAGTGGTTTGAGTTCCAGGGTAACTGAA. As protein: CASGLSSRVTE. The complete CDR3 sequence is CASGLSSRVTEAFF.